Below, 27 T cell receptor beta chains from the same sample are listed, as sequenced in a study of control samples from healthy donors and cancer patients (TCRdb year 2020). The library was obtained by the immunoSEQ multiplex PCR assay. TCRdb mirrors the immuneACCESS table, restricted to in-frame sequences. Some clones are absent from its copies; in checked studies, under half trace to an unresolved V gene, and the reason for the others is unknown. A total of 120,000 or so clones appear in this sample, around nine tenths of them only once. The top ten constitute around 9% of the sample. Source material: blood. These receptors all come from a man aged 40-49 years in good health.

This clone was seen only once. V and J are TRBV4-1 and TRBJ2-1, with TRBD1 matching over 12 bases. From germline, CDR1 is MGHRA and CDR2 YSYEKL. V lost 4 bases, J lost 8 bases, and 6 bases stayed unmatched. This CDR3 spans 15 amino acids. DNA for the CDR3: TGCGCCAGCAGCCTCGCCGGGACAGGGGGCGATGAGCAGTTCTTC. Translation gives CASSLAGTGGDEQFF.

V is TRBV2 and J is TRBJ1-6; TRBD1 agrees at 8 bases. Germline CDR1 SNHLY, CDR2 FYNNEI. The CDR3 sequence is 16 residues long. V lost 8 bases, J lost 0 bases, and 6 bases stayed unmatched. The chain's CDR3 is CASCRQGNSYNSPLHF. CDR3 coding DNA: TGTGCCAGCTGCAGACAGGGGAACTCCTATAATTCACCCCTCCACTTT.

The gene calls are TRBV20-1 and TRBJ1-2, with D hard to call. CDR1 and CDR2 from the germline V gene are DFQATT and SNEGSKA (reference sequence). The CDR3 has 11 residues. Trimming removed 4 bases at V and 4 bases at J, with 7 bases between. The CDR3 DNA sequence: TGCAGTGCTATGCAGGCCTATGGCTACACCTTC. This translates into CSAMQAYGYTF.

The chain joins TRBV6-2 or TRBV6-3 to TRBJ2-1, with D perhaps assigned TRBD1 or TRBD2 (5 bases each). V lost 6 bases to trimming and J lost 6 bases, with 18 bases between them. The CDR3 is 15 amino acids. Germline CDR1 and CDR2: MNHEY and SVGEGT. In DNA form, the CDR3 reads TGTGCCAGCAGCCTGCCGGGACCCCTGGGCAATGAGCAGTTCTTC. Its protein is CASSLPGPLGNEQFF.

The chain couples TRBV15 to TRBJ1-1, with 7 bases identical to TRBD1. The CDR3 is made up of 14 amino acids. V gave up 4 bases and J gave up 2 bases; unmatched junction bases: 4. Germline-derived CDR1 and CDR2 are LNHNV and YYDKDF (reference sequence). In DNA, the CDR3 is TGTGCCACCAGCAAGGACAGGAGCAACACTGAAGCTTTCTTT. Translation gives CATSKDRSNTEAFF.

CDR3 protein: CASRTIGAGANTGELFF. CDR3 nucleotide sequence: TGTGCCAGCCGAACCATAGGTGCAGGAGCGAACACCGGGGAGCTGTTTTTT. This chain links TRBV18 with TRBJ2-2; D gene ambiguous. Germline CDR1 reads KGHSH; CDR2 reads LQKENI. V was pared by 8 bases and J by 0 bases, with 19 bases between. This CDR3 is 17 amino acids long. Supplemented by reference TRBV18 and TRBJ2-2, the full variable domain reads NAGVMQNPRHLVRRRGQEARLRCSPMKGHSHVYWYRQLPEEGLKFMVYLQKENIIDESGMPKERFSAEFPKEGPSILRIQQVVRGDSAAYFCASRTIGAGANTGELFFGEGSRLTVL.

This clone has a handful of counts. The V call is TRBV18, the J call TRBJ1-4; D not resolved. V lost 8 bases and J 8 bases, leaving 15 bases between the germline ends. Looked up from germline, CDR1 is KGHSH and CDR2 is LQKENI. This CDR3 is 13 amino acids long. The CDR3 sequence: CASRLTEMEKLFF. CDR3 DNA sequence: TGTGCCAGCCGGCTAACGGAGATGGAAAAACTGTTTTTT.

This clone has a single count. The V gene is TRBV19, the J gene TRBJ1-1; D call uncertain. The CDR3 length is 14 residues. Trimming left V 3 bases short and J 4 bases short, with 12 bases between. Germline CDR1 and CDR2: LNHDA and SQIVND (reference sequence). The CDR3 DNA follows: TGTGCCAGTAGTATCGAACGGGTCAGCACTGAAGCTTTCTTT. It yields the protein CASSIERVSTEAFF.

The genes are TRBV5-6 and TRBJ2-7; 7 bases are a match to TRBD2. The CDR3 sequence is 13 residues long. CDR1 SGHDT and CDR2 YYEEEE come from the germline V gene. V shed 2 bases and J 5 bases; nucleotides not matched to a gene: 4. Here the CDR3 DNA reads TGTGCCAGCAGCTTACGACTAGCCCACGAGCAGTACTTC. Protein: CASSLRLAHEQYF.

The rearrangement links TRBV19 to TRBJ1-2; D may be TRBD1 (5 bases). V lost 9 bases to trimming and J lost 6 bases, with 17 bases between them. This CDR3 has 13 amino acids. Germline CDR1 and CDR2: LNHDA and SQIVND (reference sequence). In nucleotides, the CDR3 is TGTGCCAGCTCTCCTTCGGGGCGAAATGGCTACACCTTC. Translated, it gives CASSPSGRNGYTF.

Written as DNA, the CDR3 is TGCGCCAGCAGCCAAGATGCAGCGGGACTTGGGACCCAGTACTTC. Its translation: CASSQDAAGLGTQYF. V gene TRBV4-3 combines with J gene TRBJ2-5, with TRBD2 identical over 7 bases. The germline V gene has CDR1 LGHNA and CDR2 YSLEER. This CDR3 is 15 amino acids long. V dropped 0 bases and J dropped 7; count of bases not matched to a gene: 8.

V and J are TRBV11-2 and TRBJ1-4; 7 bases agree with TRBD1. The ends lost 3 bases at V and 0 bases at J; junction bases unmatched: 10. Germline CDR1 is SGHAT and CDR2 is FQNNGV. The CDR3 is made up of 18 amino acids. CDR3 in amino acids: CASSLDRGRKSTNEKLFF. Here the CDR3 DNA reads TGTGCCAGCAGCTTGGATAGGGGGCGGAAATCAACTAATGAAAAACTGTTTTTT.

The V and J genes are TRBV2 and TRBJ1-5; TRBD1 agrees at 7 bases. This CDR3 is 15 amino acids long. The germline CDR1 and CDR2 sequences are SNHLY and FYNNEI. J lost 4 bases, V lost 6 bases, and 9 bases had no gene match. CDR3 nucleotide sequence: TGTGCCAGCAGGATGGACAGGCTATGGAATCAGCCCCAGCATTTT. It yields the protein CASRMDRLWNQPQHF.

V and J are TRBV3-1 (or the pseudogene TRBV3-2) and TRBJ2-4, with 10 positions matching TRBD2. Germline CDR1 and CDR2: LGHDT and YNNKEL (reference sequence). V shed 7 bases, J shed 6 bases, and the junction held 0 bases outside the gene matches. The CDR3 runs to 12 residues. Here the CDR3 reads CASTSGGNIQYF. CDR3 coding DNA: TGTGCCAGCACTAGCGGGGGAAACATTCAGTACTTC.

The J gene is TRBJ2-7, the V gene TRBV9; TRBD2 agrees at 8 bases. The length of the CDR3 is 14 residues. Germline CDR1 is SGDLS and CDR2 is YYNGEE. Trimming took 2 bases from V and 5 from J; bases not matched to a gene: 6. CDR3 nucleotides: TGTGCCAGCAGCGTCGGGGGGGCCGGTGACGAGCAGTACTTC. Amino acid sequence: CASSVGGAGDEQYF.

This clone was detected only a few times. The chain recombines TRBV12-3 or TRBV12-4 with TRBJ2-7; the match to TRBD1 covers 9 bases. The CDR3 runs to 13 residues. The ends lost 3 bases at V and 4 bases at J; junction bases unmatched: 1. The CDR3 protein is CASSFDRGYEQYF. For the CDR3, the DNA is TGTGCCAGCAGTTTTGACAGGGGGTACGAGCAGTACTTC.

This chain connects TRBV11-2 to TRBJ2-1; D unclear. Germline V gene sequence: CDR1 SGHAT, CDR2 FQNNGV. Trimming removed 7 bases from V and 8 bases from J, with 18 bases in between. This CDR3 has 14 amino acids. The CDR3 DNA sequence: TGTGCCAGCACCATTGGGGATAGCCGGGATGAGCAGTTCTTC. Amino acid sequence: CASTIGDSRDEQFF.

To note about this clone: The sample has other DNA sequences that encode this CDR3 too. The chain uses TRBV6-5 and TRBJ2-3; 7 bases match TRBD1. The germline gives CDR1 MNHEY, CDR2 SVGAGI. This CDR3 has 14 amino acids. The trim removed 2 bases at V and 6 bases at J, leaving 5 bases unmatched. The CDR3 sequence: CASSYSTGEDTQYF. CDR3 bases: TGTGCCAGCAGTTACAGTACAGGGGAGGATACGCAGTATTTT.

The V call is TRBV4-1, the J call TRBJ1-3, with D possibly being TRBD1 (5 bases). The CDR3 sequence is 18 residues long. Trimming left V 1 base short and J 5 bases short, with 21 bases between. Germline CDR1 and CDR2: MGHRA and YSYEKL. In DNA form, the CDR3 reads TGCGCCAGCAGCCAAGGGGTTCGAACAGGAACCCCTCGAAACACCATATATTTT. This encodes CASSQGVRTGTPRNTIYF.

V is TRBV29-1 and J is TRBJ2-1, with 7 bases identical to TRBD1. This CDR3 spans 13 amino acids. V dropped 7 bases and J dropped 5; count of bases not matched to a gene: 8. Per the germline V gene, CDR1 is SQVTM and CDR2 is ANQGSEA. CDR3 coding DNA: TGCAGCGGATACAGGGGCCCTGACAATGAGCAGTTCTTC. Amino acid sequence: CSGYRGPDNEQFF.

The chain links TRBV2 to TRBJ1-6; no clear D. CDR3 length: 16 residues. Germline CDR1 SNHLY, CDR2 FYNNEI. Trimming cost V 3 bases and J 3 bases, with 12 bases left between them. The CDR3: CASSDGSTFYNSPLHF. CDR3 nucleotide sequence: TGTGCCAGCAGTGATGGCAGCACCTTCTATAATTCACCCCTCCACTTT.

This chain connects TRBV29-1 to TRBJ2-5, with D unclear. The germline gives CDR1 SQVTM, CDR2 ANQGSEA. The CDR3 sequence is 11 residues long. V lost 4 bases and J 2 bases, leaving 5 bases between the germline ends. CDR3 in amino acids: CSVAGQETQYF. The CDR3 nucleotides read TGCAGCGTTGCCGGGCAAGAGACCCAGTACTTC. The whole variable domain, remainder taken from reference TRBV29-1 and TRBJ2-5, is SAVISQKPSRDICQRGTSLTIQCQVDSQVTMMFWYRQQPGQSLTLIATANQGSEATYESGFVIDKFPISRPNLTFSTLTVSNMSPEDSSIYLCSVAGQETQYFGPGTRLLVL.

The chain employs TRBV5-1 and TRBJ2-3; 8 bases align to TRBD1. This CDR3 is 15 amino acids long. V gave up 1 base and J gave up 2 bases; unmatched junction bases: 3. CDR1 SGHRS and CDR2 YFSETQ come from the germline V gene. This CDR3 reads CASSLQGASTDTQYF. The CDR3 DNA is TGCGCCAGCAGCTTGCAGGGGGCCTCCACAGATACGCAGTATTTT.

The chain uses TRBV4-1 and TRBJ1-5; D remains ambiguous. The V end was cut by 4 bases, the J end by 5 bases, with 15 bases between. The germline CDR1 and CDR2 sequences are MGHRA and YSYEKL. This CDR3 is 15 amino acids long. The CDR3 sequence is CASSPSPVTYQPQHF. CDR3 DNA sequence: TGCGCCAGCAGCCCGTCCCCCGTGACTTATCAGCCCCAGCATTTT.

This rearrangement joins TRBV30 to TRBJ1-3, with a possible D match to TRBD1 (5 bases). Trimming pared 6 bases from V and 0 bases from J, leaving 15 bases between. The CDR3 spans 15 residues. CDR1 is GTSNPN, CDR2 SVGIG, per germline (reference sequence). This chain's CDR3 is CACPSKQGSGNTIYF. Here the CDR3 DNA reads TGTGCCTGCCCGAGTAAGCAGGGCTCTGGAAACACCATATATTTT.

The V and J genes are TRBV7-9 and TRBJ2-5; D perhaps matches TRBD1 (6 bases). This CDR3 is 13 amino acids long. From germline, CDR1 is SEHNR and CDR2 FQNEAQ (reference sequence). Trimming stripped 6 bases from V and 0 bases from J, with 8 bases between. CDR3 coding DNA: TGTGCCAGCAGGGGGGCCGACCAAGAGACCCAGTACTTC. Translation gives CASRGADQETQYF.

The J gene is TRBJ1-5, the V gene TRBV12-3 or TRBV12-4; D ambiguous. The CDR3 consists of 12 residues. V lost 6 bases and J 4 bases, leaving 7 bases between the germline ends. The chain's CDR3 is CASRFMNQPQHF. The CDR3 region has the DNA TGTGCCAGCAGATTTATGAATCAGCCCCAGCATTTT.